This passage covers 21 T cell receptor beta chains from one sample sequenced in a study of regulatory T cells in long-lasting Graves disease. Both iRepertoire HTBI primers and Arm-PCR of CDR3 regions were used to build the TCR beta libraries. TCRdb analysed the multiplex PCR reads with MiXCR anew, one entry per CDR3 protein. The sample carries about 210,000 distinct CDR3 sequences, roughly 19% recorded once. Time point of the sample: newly diagnosed GD, antithyroid drugs for less than 3 months. RNA extracted from PBMCs served as the sequencing template. These data are also associated with another study on T cells in Graves' hyperthyroidism and ophthalmopathy.

This sample comprised peripheral blood mononuclear cells (PBMCs), obtained at new diagnosis, from a patient treated with antithyroid drugs. The receptor source for this set is a woman in her 30s with Graves disease.

There are many counts of this clonotype. The chain employs TRBV7-2 and TRBJ1-4, with D possibly being TRBD1 (5 bases). The CDR3 runs 12 residues. The germline V gene encodes CDR1 SGHTA and CDR2 FQGNSA. With 5 bases removed from V and 12 bases from J, the gap between germline ends came to 13 bases. The CDR3 nucleotides read TGTGCCAGCAGCCCCGGGGGGAGGGAACTGTTTTTT. It is translated as CASSPGGRELFF. The whole variable domain, remainder taken from reference TRBV7-2 and TRBJ1-4, is GAGVSQSPSNKVTEKGKDVELRCDPISGHTALYWYRQSLGQGLEFLIYFQGNSAPDKSGLPSDRFSAERTGGSVSTLTIQRTQQEDSAVYLCASSPGGRELFFGSGTQLSVL.

The sample holds many counts of this clonotype. The chain is built from TRBV11-2 and TRBJ2-1; tentatively, D is TRBD1 (6 bases). The CDR3 has 18 amino acids. The germline V gene has CDR1 SGHAT and CDR2 FQNNGV. The V end was cut by 3 bases, the J end by 0 bases, with 18 bases between. This CDR3 reads CASSLGRGPDSSYNEQFF. CDR3 bases: TGTGCCAGCAGCTTGGGCAGGGGCCCCGATAGCTCCTACAATGAGCAGTTCTTC.

V and J are TRBV5-1 and TRBJ2-7; D call uncertain. Trimming removed 6 bases at V and 3 bases at J, with 19 bases between. The CDR3 is made up of 15 amino acids. Germline values: CDR1 SGHRS, CDR2 YFSETQ. This CDR3 is CASTRKFADHYEQYF. CDR3 DNA: TGCGCCAGCACACGCAAGTTCGCCGACCACTACGAGCAGTACTTC.

This clonotype was counted between two and nine times. The rearrangement joins TRBV5-1 to TRBJ2-5; D ambiguous. The length of the CDR3 is 17 residues. Germline V CDR1 and CDR2: SGHRS, YFSETQ. Trimming took 5 bases from V and 1 from J, leaving 21 bases between them. This chain's CDR3 is CASSFGNIIGAQETQYF. The CDR3 nucleotides are TGCGCCAGCAGTTTTGGGAATATTATTGGTGCCCAAGAGACCCAGTACTTC.

In the case of this clonotype: Just one base apart from a much larger clone, this may be a read error. This chain links TRBV6-1 with TRBJ2-3, with D possibly being TRBD1 (7 bases). V lost 6 bases to trimming and J lost 4 bases, with 17 bases between them. This CDR3 has 15 amino acids. The germline V gene has CDR1 MNHNS and CDR2 SASEGT. CDR3 in amino acids: CASSPGTASADTQYF. In DNA form, the CDR3 reads TGTGCCAGCAGCCCCGGGACAGCTAGCGCAGATACGCAGTATTTT.

This clonotype was counted ten times or more. The rearrangement links TRBV28 to TRBJ2-7; D could derive from TRBD1 or TRBD2 (6 bases each). The germline CDR1 and CDR2 sequences are MDHEN and SYDVKM. This CDR3 comprises 13 residues. The ends were cut back, 8 bases at V and 10 bases at J, with 21 bases in the middle. The CDR3 loop is CASAGTPPAGQYF. For the CDR3, the DNA is TGTGCCAGCGCAGGGACACCCCCGGCGGGACAGTACTTC. Full variable domain (rest looked up from reference TRBV28 and TRBJ2-7): DVKVTQSSRYLVKRTGEKVFLECVQDMDHENMFWYRQDPGLGLRLIYFSYDVKMKEKGDIPEGYSVSREKKERFSLILESASTNQTSMYLCASAGTPPAGQYFGPGTRLTVT.

This clonotype was detected ten times or more. The V call is TRBV20-1, the J call TRBJ1-1; tentative D call: TRBD1 (6 bases). The germline CDR1 and CDR2 sequences are DFQATT and SNEGSKA (reference sequence). There are 14 residues in the CDR3. V lost 7 bases, J lost 0 bases, and 15 bases lay in between. CDR3 coding DNA: TGCAGTGTTATAGGGGGTACAATGAACACTGAAGCTTTCTTT. It yields the protein CSVIGGTMNTEAFF.

This clonotype was seen at least ten times. V is TRBV18 and J is TRBJ1-2, with 7 bases matching TRBD1. The germline V gene encodes CDR1 KGHSH and CDR2 LQKENI. V was clipped by 4 bases and J by 3 bases; unmatched bases: 5. The CDR3 consists of 14 residues. CDR3 in amino acids: CASSLPRGDYGYTF. CDR3 in DNA: TGTGCCAGCTCACTCCCCAGGGGGGACTATGGCTACACCTTC.

This clonotype showed up many times. The rearrangement links TRBV6-2 or TRBV6-3 to TRBJ2-5, with D tentatively TRBD2 (5 bases). CDR3 length equals 15 residues. Germline V gene sequence: CDR1 MNHEY, CDR2 SVGEGT. Trimming removed 5 bases from V and 4 bases from J, with 17 bases in between. CDR3 DNA: TGTGCCAGCAGTGAAACGCCGGGGTGGGGAGAGACCCAGTACTTC. Its protein is CASSETPGWGETQYF.

The table lists this clonotype with many counts. The chain uses TRBV7-9 and TRBJ1-1; D is possibly TRBD1 (5 bases). Germline V gene sequence: CDR1 SEHNR, CDR2 FQNEAQ (reference sequence). Trimming shortened V by 1 base and J by 3 bases, and 9 bases separated the two germline ends. CDR3 size: 14 residues. The CDR3 DNA sequence: TGTGCCAGCAGCTTAGAGGGGACGCACACTGAAGCTTTCTTT. It yields the protein CASSLEGTHTEAFF.

There are many counts of this clonotype. The V and J genes are TRBV18 and TRBJ2-5; maybe TRBD1 (5 bases). Germline loops: CDR1 KGHSH, CDR2 LQKENI. The CDR3 sequence is 12 residues long. With 1 base removed from V and 5 bases from J, the gap between germline ends came to 5 bases. The CDR3 loop is CASSPQGETQYF. The DNA for the CDR3 is TGTGCCAGCTCACCACAGGGGGAGACCCAGTACTTC.

This clonotype was seen more than once but under ten times. The junction departs from germline at one end; a sequencing error may be responsible. The CDR3 reads CASTESEGAAYKQYF. The DNA of the CDR3 is TGTGCCAGCACCGAAAGCGAGGGGGCCGCCTACAAGCAGTACTTC. V and J are TRBV6-1 and TRBJ2-7, with 7 positions matching TRBD1. CDR1 MNHNS and CDR2 SASEGT come from the germline V gene. The CDR3 sequence is 15 residues long.

In its sample, this clonotype was seen a few times. A much larger clone sits a single nucleotide away, making a read error possible. V usage is TRBV2 and J usage is TRBJ2-5, with D perhaps given as TRBD1 or TRBD2 (5 bases each). The CDR3 loop spans 12 amino acids. Germline lookup yields CDR1 SNHLY and CDR2 FYNNEI. V dropped 6 bases and J dropped 9 bases, with 14 bases sitting between them. This CDR3 reads CASRVGDEAQYF. The DNA of the CDR3 is TGTGCCAGCAGGGTTGGGGACGAGGCCCAGTACTTC.

A few counts support this clonotype. The chain joins TRBV28 to TRBJ1-2; D remains unclear. The CDR3 is made up of 13 amino acids. Per the germline V gene, CDR1 is MDHEN and CDR2 is SYDVKM. The V end was cut by 8 bases, the J end by 3 bases, with 13 bases between. CDR3 sequence reads: CASELGTDYGYTF. The CDR3 DNA follows: TGTGCCAGCGAACTGGGTACAGACTATGGCTACACCTTC.

The V gene is TRBV12-3 or TRBV12-4, the J gene TRBJ2-1; 9 bases map to TRBD1. CDR3 length: 19 residues. J was trimmed by 3 bases and V by 2 bases; bases with no gene match: 14. CDR3 coding DNA: TGTGCCAGCAGTTTACCCCGAACAGGGGGCGTGGTGGGCTACAATGAGCAGTTCTTC. Protein: CASSLPRTGGVVGYNEQFF.

The sample holds a few counts of this clonotype. The chain is built from TRBV29-1 and TRBJ1-2, with 8 bases matching TRBD1. After removal of 7 bases from V and 4 bases from J, the junction contained 5 bases not matched to a gene. Germline values: CDR1 SQVTM, CDR2 ANQGSEA. This CDR3 region has 12 residues. Written as DNA, the CDR3 is TGCAGCGCCGTGACAGGGGTCTATGGCTACACCTTC. Protein sequence: CSAVTGVYGYTF.

This chain connects TRBV6-1 to TRBJ2-3; the D is unclear. The CDR3 has 15 residues. Deletions cut 8 bases from V and 3 bases from J, with 18 bases between. CDR1 and CDR2 from the germline V gene are MNHNS and SASEGT. Here the CDR3 reads CASLNAVMGTDTQYF. CDR3 bases: TGTGCCAGCCTCAACGCGGTGATGGGGACAGATACGCAGTATTTT.

Only a few counts were recorded for this clonotype. The V gene is TRBV9, the J gene TRBJ1-1, with D tentatively TRBD1 (5 bases). V was clipped by 0 bases and J by 4 bases, with 19 bases between them. CDR3 length: 17 amino acids. The germline V gene encodes CDR1 SGDLS and CDR2 YYNGEE. The CDR3 protein is CASSVGSSAGIVTEAFF. The CDR3 DNA sequence: TGTGCCAGCAGCGTAGGTTCCTCGGCAGGGATTGTCACTGAAGCTTTCTTT.

Regarding this clonotype: Likely a read error: the CDR3 ends without its conserved phenylalanine or tryptophan. The rearrangement uses TRBV5-1 and TRBJ2-1, with 12 nucleotides matching TRBD2. The CDR3 totals 16 residues. Germline assignment: CDR1 SGHRS and CDR2 YFSETQ. V lost 1 base to trimming and J lost 9 bases; unmatched junction nucleotides: 8. The CDR3 bases are TGCGCCAGCAGCTTGACCCGGACTAGCGGGAACCTTGAGCAGTTCTTG. It codes for CASSLTRTSGNLEQFL.

The V call is TRBV19, the J call TRBJ1-1, with 8 bases that match TRBD1. Germline V gives CDR1 LNHDA, CDR2 SQIVND (reference sequence). The trim removed 10 bases at V and 1 base at J, leaving 8 bases unmatched. This CDR3 is built from 14 residues. This CDR3 reads CATQYRGGNTEAFF. CDR3 coding DNA: TGTGCCACCCAGTACAGGGGGGGGAACACTGAAGCTTTCTTT. Combining the CDR3 with reference TRBV19 and TRBJ1-1 gives the whole variable domain DGGITQSPKYLFRKEGQNVTLSCEQNLNHDAMYWYRQDPGQGLRLIYYSQIVNDFQKGDIAEGYSVSREKKESFPLTVTSAQKNPTAFYLCATQYRGGNTEAFFGQGTRLTVV.

The CDR3 coding sequence is TGTGCCAGCAGCTTATGGGACAGGGGGCCGTACGAGCAGTACTTC. Its protein is CASSLWDRGPYEQYF. This chain joins TRBV11-2 and TRBJ2-7, with TRBD1 identical over 12 bases. V trimming: 2 bases; J trimming: 4 bases; junction bases outside the gene matches: 3. In germline, CDR1 is SGHAT, CDR2 FQNNGV. The length of the CDR3 is 15 residues.